The following is a T cell receptor beta chain sequence with its context. Its target is not known. This entry is derived from a study of shared clonotypes between healthy human individuals. Study results and limitations: Four donors had about 5% of their naive CD4 clonotypes in common. Clonotype sharing among donors was thought likely to change with sequencing depth. Larger richness was generally estimated for naive than memory subsets.

Libraries were prepared by immunoSEQ multiplex PCR; TCRdb keeps only in-frame clonotypes and omits some of them. The table includes roughly 2 million clones, 90% to 95% detected once. The germline V gene encodes CDR1 MDHEN and CDR2 SYDVKM. V was pared by 1 base and J by 3 bases, with 15 bases between. This CDR3 is built from 16 residues. J is TRBJ1-1 and V is TRBV28; maybe TRBD1 (6 bases). The sample comprised naive CD4+ T cells sorted from blood. As for subset: CD45RA+ positively selected. The origin of this receptor is a man aged 18 to 30 in good health. CDR3 nucleotide sequence: TGTGCCAGCAGTTTATCGCCAGGGGCGGGCGACACTGAAGCTTTCTTT. This codes for CASSLSPGAGDTEAFF.